This T cell receptor (beta chain) was captured in a study of blood T cell repertoires in COVID-19. Whole-study context: Acute and convalescent COVID-19 samples came from the United States, Italy and Spain.

This CDR3 has 15 residues. Trimming took off 5 bases at V and 0 bases at J, with 12 bases between the two ends. The germline V gene encodes CDR1 SGHAT and CDR2 FQNNGV. Repertoires were generated with immunoSEQ multiplex PCR, while TCRdb's copy carries only in-frame clones and drops some. The repertoire includes a few hundred thousand clones, approximately 85% of them detected once, and roughly 2% sits in the top ten. Resolution of symptoms, clearance, or two negative PCRs was present in recovered Cohort 3 donors. This TCR derives from a man aged 25-45 years who had recovered from COVID-19. What was sequenced was PBMCs or T cells enriched from blood (not recorded which). The chain employs TRBV11-2 and TRBJ2-3; the D gene is possibly TRBD1 (6 bases). The CDR3 bases are TGTGCCAGCAGCCCCCGGACAGCTAGCACAGATACGCAGTATTTT. Its translation: CASSPRTASTDTQYF.